One sample yielded the 3 T cell receptor beta chains listed below, sequenced in a study of blood T cell repertoires in COVID-19. Produced via immunoSEQ multiplex PCR; TCRdb's table is partial and in-frame only. Of hundreds of thousands of clones detected, around 82% appear once; the ten largest clones hold 6.5% to 9%. Input material: PBMCs or T cells enriched from blood (not recorded which). These receptors came from a woman in her forties with acute COVID-19.

The gene calls are TRBV10-3 and TRBJ2-5; TRBD2 aligns across 10 bases. The V gene's germline CDR1 is ENHRY and CDR2 SYGVKD. The V gene end was trimmed by 3 bases and the J gene end by 4 bases; junction bases not matched to a gene: 2. The CDR3 sequence is 14 residues long. The CDR3 DNA reads as TGTGCCATCAGTGACGAGCGGGGGGGAGAGACCCAGTACTTC. Residues: CAISDERGGETQYF.

The DNA of the CDR3 is TGTGCCAGCAGCCAAGCGGGTCTGAACGACGGGGCCAACGTCCTGACTTTC. Encoded protein: CASSQAGLNDGANVLTF. The chain recombines TRBV4-2 with TRBJ2-6; the D is unclear. CDR1 and CDR2 from the germline V gene are LGHNA and YNFKEQ. The CDR3 totals 17 residues. Trimming stripped 1 base from V and 4 bases from J, with 14 bases between.

This chain connects TRBV6-5 to TRBJ1-5; no clear D. Trimming cost V 8 bases and J 4 bases, with 12 bases left between them. The CDR3 runs 13 residues. Germline CDR1 is MNHEY and CDR2 is SVGAGI. CDR3 sequence reads: CASLIAGNQPQHF. The CDR3 DNA follows: TGTGCCAGCCTAATAGCGGGGAATCAGCCCCAGCATTTT.